The clone carrying this T cell receptor (beta chain) appeared once. Its antigen is not known. The sort gate was single viable CD3+CD4+CD8-CD45RO+ cells for memory CD4+ T cells. Donors' CMV status reflects serum IgG against pp150, pp28, p38, p52. Positive selection with CD4 microbeads enriched total CD4+ T cells. This entry is derived from a study of memory CD4+ T cells and cytomegalovirus serostatus. Overall study findings and caveats: The CMV-associated TCR signature appears largely within the CD4+ memory repertoire.

Some clones are missing from TCRdb's copy, which holds only in-frame ones; the method was immunoSEQ multiplex PCR. This sample has tens of thousands of clones, with around 75% found just once. The V gene lost 11 bases and the J gene lost 2 bases, with 13 bases spanning the gap. This CDR3 contains 13 residues. The V gene's germline CDR1 is SEHNR and CDR2 FQNEAQ (reference sequence). The receptor's source is an adult in good health and CMV-seronegative. Specimen: memory CD4+ T cells from blood. This chain uses TRBV7-9 with TRBJ1-5, with a possible D match to TRBD1 (6 bases). CDR3 protein: CASGAGGNQPQHF. CDR3 nucleotide sequence: TGTGCCTCTGGTGCAGGGGGCAATCAGCCCCAGCATTTT.